Listed below are T cell receptor beta chains from one sample, sequenced in a study of molecular identifiers for immune sequencing clone quantification. In TCRdb, the PCR reads were re-called with MiXCR into one record per CDR3 protein. The table has some 590,000 distinct CDR3 sequences, 25% seen once. Sequencing was performed on naive CD8+ T cells from blood, with Jurkat cell RNA spiked in. These receptor sequences come from a human donor in good health. Some libraries in this study had Jurkat cell RNA spiked in. Each CDR3 is given with its conserved first and last residue. The D gene is left open where the match is weak. Size is omitted from some rows. Given values are once, few, many or a class for expanded clones.

j_call	clone_size	cdr3_length	d_call	v_call	cdr3_aa	cdr3_nt
TRBJ2-7	many	13	.	TRBV9	CASSPVPNYEQYF	TGTGCCAGCAGCCCGGTCCCCAACTACGAGCAGTACTTC
TRBJ1-1	.	17	.	TRBV7-3	CASSPTGPGVGYTEAFF	TGTGCCAGCAGCCCTACCGGGCCGGGGGTCGGGTACACTGAAGCTTTCTTT
TRBJ1-5	.	18	TRBD1	TRBV30	CAWSPGTGVLRGNQPQHF	TGTGCCTGGAGTCCCGGGACAGGGGTCCTAAGAGGCAATCAGCCCCAGCATTTT
TRBJ1-1	many	15	TRBD1	TRBV7-8	CASSLAAGGRTEAFF	TGTGCCAGCAGCTTAGCGGCAGGGGGCAGGACTGAAGCTTTCTTT
TRBJ2-2	few	14	.	TRBV12-3/TRBV12-4	CASSLPPRTGELFF	TGTGCCAGCAGTTTACCCCCCCGCACCGGGGAGCTGTTTTTT
TRBJ2-2	few	19	TRBD2	TRBV24-1	CATSDTPPGGRYFTGELFF	TGTGCCACCAGTGATACGCCTCCCGGCGGGAGGTATTTTACCGGGGAGCTGTTTTTT
TRBJ1-1	many	14	TRBD1	TRBV28	CASSQQGAVTEAFF	TGTGCCAGCAGTCAACAGGGGGCGGTCACTGAAGCTTTCTTT
TRBJ2-7	many	15	TRBD1	TRBV29-1	CSVEFRTGDKVGQYF	TGCAGCGTTGAATTCCGGACAGGGGATAAAGTTGGGCAGTACTTC
TRBJ1-4	few	14	TRBD1	TRBV5-6	CASSFQGGNEKLFF	TGTGCCAGCAGCTTTCAGGGGGGGAATGAAAAACTGTTTTTT
TRBJ2-7	many	14	.	TRBV7-2	CASSLAYGGYEQYF	TGTGCCAGCAGCTTAGCGTACGGGGGCTACGAGCAGTACTTC
TRBJ1-4	many	12	.	TRBV5-4	CASSFNYEKLFF	TGTGCCAGCAGCTTTAATTATGAAAAACTGTTTTTT
TRBJ1-3	few	16	.	TRBV4-3	CASSQDVRQGGNTIYF	TGCGCCAGCAGCCAAGATGTTCGCCAGGGGGGAAACACCATATATTTT
TRBJ1-1	few	13	.	TRBV10-3	CATMDKMGTEAFF	TGTGCCACCATGGACAAAATGGGCACTGAAGCTTTCTTT
TRBJ2-7	.	15	TRBD2	TRBV5-4	CASSSKLAGNYEQYF	TGTGCCAGCAGCTCGAAACTAGCGGGCAACTACGAGCAGTACTTC
TRBJ1-1	once	15	TRBD1	TRBV7-9	CASRLLGTGYTETFF	TGTGCCAGCAGACTCCTTGGGACAGGGTATACTGAAACTTTCTTT
TRBJ2-4	many	16	.	TRBV13	CASSSQGQGIKNIQYF	TGTGCCAGCAGCTCCCAAGGTCAGGGGATAAAAAACATTCAGTACTTC
TRBJ1-3	.	17	TRBD1	TRBV4-3	CASSQDYRGSGGNTIYF	TGCGCCAGCAGCCAAGATTACAGGGGGTCCGGTGGAAACACCATATATTTT
TRBJ1-2	few	15	.	TRBV7-9	CASSSLPGTPYGYTF	TGTGCCAGCAGCTCCCTACCCGGCACTCCCTATGGCTACACCTTC
TRBJ2-5	many	17	.	TRBV20-1	CSVKTRDTDVLMETQYF	TGCAGTGTTAAGACCCGGGATACAGATGTCCTCATGGAGACCCAGTACTTC
TRBJ2-7	few	13	.	TRBV9	CASSPPRSYEQYF	TGTGCCAGCAGCCCCCCCCGGTCCTACGAGCAGTACTTC
TRBJ1-2	.	13	.	TRBV29-1	CSVEDWGGMGYTF	TGCAGCGTTGAAGATTGGGGGGGTATGGGCTACACCTTC
TRBJ2-2	many	11	.	TRBV5-1	CASSQIGELFF	TGCGCCAGCAGCCAAATAGGGGAGCTGTTTTTT
TRBJ1-1	many	16	.	TRBV9	CASSVETDSMNTEAFF	TGTGCCAGCAGCGTAGAGACAGACTCCATGAACACTGAAGCTTTCTTT
TRBJ1-1	few	14	.	TRBV12-5	CASGLHGGATEAFF	TGTGCTAGTGGTTTGCACGGGGGGGCCACTGAAGCTTTCTTT
TRBJ1-1	many	14	TRBD1	TRBV7-9	CASSLQGAYTEAFF	TGTGCCAGCAGCTTACAGGGGGCATACACTGAAGCTTTCTTT
TRBJ1-1	.	15	.	TRBV28	CASSLQVARNTEALF	TGTGCCAGCAGTCTACAGGTTGCGAGGAACACTGAAGCTCTCTTT
TRBJ2-7	.	17	.	TRBV5-1	CASSLSLAGPPPSAPYF	TGCGCCAGCAGCTTGAGTTTGGCGGGCCCCCCCCCCTCCGCGCCGTACTTC
TRBJ2-3	.	15	TRBD2	TRBV9	CASSVVGGSTDTQYF	TGTGCCAGCAGCGTGGTGGGGGGGAGCACAGATACGCAGTATTTT
TRBJ1-5	.	15	TRBD1	TRBV10-3	CAISESAGGNQPQHF	TGTGCCATCAGTGAGTCGGCAGGGGGAAATCAGCCCCAGCATTTT
TRBJ2-2	many	19	.	TRBV9	CASSVPIGAGGIQTGELFF	TGTGCCAGCAGCGTGCCGATCGGGGCTGGGGGGATTCAGACCGGGGAGCTGTTTTTT
TRBJ1-5	.	14	.	TRBV27	CASKGGMENQPQHF	TGTGCCAGCAAGGGAGGAATGGAAAATCAGCCCCAGCATTTT
TRBJ2-3	many	16	.	TRBV12-3/TRBV12-4	CASSLDGRDSTDTQYF	TGTGCCAGCAGTTTAGATGGCAGGGACAGCACAGATACGCAGTATTTT
TRBJ2-7	.	12	TRBD1	TRBV28	CASATGGAEQYF	TGTGCCAGCGCGACAGGGGGCGCCGAGCAGTACTTC
TRBJ2-4	.	14	.	TRBV5-5	CASSLGVALNIQYF	TGTGCCAGCAGCTTGGGGGTCGCGCTAAACATTCAGTACTTC
TRBJ2-6	many	15	.	TRBV12-3/TRBV12-4	CASSTASSGANVLTF	TGTGCCAGCAGTACCGCTAGCTCTGGGGCCAACGTCCTGACTTTC
TRBJ2-3	many	16	.	TRBV9	CASSGSGSGSTDTQYF	TGTGCCAGCAGCGGGTCCGGTAGCGGATCCACAGATACGCAGTATTTT
TRBJ2-7	.	13	.	TRBV7-9	CAIPIDRGNEQNF	TGTGCCATTCCGATTGATAGGGGGAACGAGCAGAACTTC
TRBJ2-3	many	16	TRBD1	TRBV7-9	CASSSLWTGNIDTQYF	TGTGCCAGCAGCTCCCTATGGACAGGGAATATAGATACGCAGTATTTT
TRBJ1-1	many	14	.	TRBV6-5	CASSSGNMNTEAFF	TGTGCCAGCAGTTCAGGGAACATGAACACTGAAGCTTTCTTT
TRBJ1-5	.	14	.	TRBV7-9	CASSPGQRNQPQHF	TGTGCCAGCAGCCCCGGGCAAAGGAATCAGCCCCAGCATTTT
TRBJ2-5	few	14	.	TRBV27	CASSLNNLEETQYF	TGTGCCAGCAGTTTAAATAATCTTGAAGAGACCCAGTACTTC
TRBJ2-7	.	14	TRBD1	TRBV27	CASSQGAGSCEQYF	TGTGCCAGCAGTCAGGGGGCAGGTTCGTGCGAGCAGTACTTC
TRBJ2-3	.	15	.	TRBV27	CASSPRSPSTDTQYF	TGTGCCAGCAGTCCCCGCAGCCCTAGCACAGATACGCAGTATTTT
TRBJ1-1	many	17	.	TRBV27	CATNPRGPGGPSIEAFF	TGTGCCACCAACCCCAGGGGCCCCGGGGGGCCGAGTATCGAAGCTTTCTTT
TRBJ1-6	many	15	TRBD1	TRBV7-9	CASSSGQGLGSPLHF	TGTGCCAGCAGCAGCGGACAGGGTCTAGGTTCACCCCTCCACTTT
TRBJ2-2	.	15	TRBD1	TRBV12-3/TRBV12-4	CASSKGQGFTGELFF	TGTGCCAGCAGTAAGGGACAGGGTTTCACCGGGGAGCTGTTTTTT